The 32 T cell receptor beta chains presented below share a single source sample, sequenced in a study of cytotoxic CD8 clonotypes in ibrutinib-treated CLL. The protocol was immunoSEQ multiplex PCR, while the TCRdb copy is restricted to in-frame clones and leaves out a portion. The data show over 65,000 clones, around 79% seen once. Sequencing was performed on PBMCs, taken after 12 months of ibrutinib treatment. The receptors shown here come from a human donor with chronic lymphocytic leukemia.

The V call is TRBV18, the J call TRBJ2-2, with 7 bases that match TRBD1. The CDR3 runs to 13 residues. V lost 8 bases, J lost 1 base, and 1 base stayed unmatched. The germline V gene has CDR1 KGHSH and CDR2 LQKENI. The CDR3 loop is CASAGGNTGELFF. CDR3 in DNA: TGTGCCAGCGCAGGGGGGAACACCGGGGAGCTGTTTTTT.

The chain joins TRBV29-1 to TRBJ2-5; 8 bases are a match to TRBD2. In germline, CDR1 is SQVTM, CDR2 ANQGSEA. Losses at the gene ends were 7 bases for V and 5 bases for J; bases not matched to a gene: 6. The CDR3 runs to 12 residues. Here the CDR3 reads CSGSGMGETQYF. The CDR3 nucleotides are TGCAGCGGTAGCGGGATGGGGGAGACCCAGTACTTC.

The CDR3 reads CASSYHLVKGGEQFF. As DNA, the CDR3 is TGTGCCAGCAGCTACCACTTAGTAAAGGGAGGAGAGCAGTTCTTC. The chain links TRBV7-2 to TRBJ2-1; D is perhaps TRBD2 (6 bases). The V and J ends lost 4 bases and 10 bases respectively, with 20 bases between them. In germline, CDR1 is SGHTA, CDR2 FQGNSA. CDR3 length equals 15 residues.

J is TRBJ2-5 and V is TRBV27; 11 bases are a match to TRBD1. This CDR3 region has 17 residues. Per germline, CDR1 MNHEY and CDR2 SMNVEV (reference sequence). Unmatched junction bases numbered 14, after V lost 6 bases and J lost 5 bases. CDR3 nucleotide sequence: TGTGCCAGCAGCCCGATGGGGACAGGGGGTTTGGGTGAGACCCAGTACTTC. The encoded protein is CASSPMGTGGLGETQYF.

This chain links TRBV7-8 with TRBJ2-3; TRBD2 is a possible D gene (5 bases). Germline lookup yields CDR1 SGHVS and CDR2 FQNEAQ. The CDR3 consists of 11 residues. V was pared by 6 bases and J by 8 bases, with 9 bases between. In DNA form, the CDR3 reads TGTGCCAGCAGTCGGGGAGCTACGCAGTATTTT. It is translated as CASSRGATQYF.

The chain has TRBV5-6 and TRBJ2-7, with D possibly being TRBD1 (6 bases). Trimming left V 3 bases short and J 3 bases short, with 19 bases between. CDR1 SGHDT and CDR2 YYEEEE come from the germline V gene. The CDR3 contains 16 residues. The CDR3 sequence is CASSSQLWDTHYEQYF. DNA of the CDR3: TGTGCCAGCAGCTCCCAACTCTGGGACACCCACTACGAGCAGTACTTC.

This chain joins TRBV5-1 and TRBJ1-4, with D possibly matching TRBD1 (6 bases). Per germline, CDR1 SGHRS and CDR2 YFSETQ. V was clipped by 7 bases and J by 5 bases, with 15 bases between them. The CDR3 loop spans 14 amino acids. The CDR3 loop is CASAPGGANEKLFF. The CDR3 nucleotides read TGCGCCAGCGCTCCCGGGGGGGCGAATGAAAAACTGTTTTTT.

The chain joins TRBV28 to TRBJ1-5; D may be TRBD1 (6 bases). Germline V gene lookup returns CDR1 MDHEN and CDR2 SYDVKM. V lost 10 bases, J lost 1 base, and 8 bases lay in between. CDR3 length: 12 amino acids. The DNA for the CDR3 is TGTGCCACCCAGGGGAGCAATCAGCCCCAGCATTTT. It encodes CATQGSNQPQHF.

The chain is built from TRBV7-2 and TRBJ2-7; 7 nucleotides match TRBD1. CDR3 length: 14 residues. The germline V gene has CDR1 SGHTA and CDR2 FQGNSA. V shed 5 bases and J 0 bases; nucleotides not matched to a gene: 4. The CDR3 region is CASSKGQASYEQYF. For the CDR3, the DNA is TGTGCCAGCAGCAAAGGACAGGCCTCCTACGAGCAGTACTTC. The full variable domain, its missing parts supplied by reference TRBV7-2 and TRBJ2-7, is GAGVSQSPSNKVTEKGKDVELRCDPISGHTALYWYRQSLGQGLEFLIYFQGNSAPDKSGLPSDRFSAERTGGSVSTLTIQRTQQEDSAVYLCASSKGQASYEQYFGPGTRLTVT.

The gene calls are TRBV18 and TRBJ2-3; D is uncertain. The CDR3 totals 12 residues. Per germline, CDR1 KGHSH and CDR2 LQKENI. V lost 1 base and J lost 6, with 5 bases in between. CDR3 nucleotides: TGTGCCAGCTCACCACGGTTGGATACGCAGTATTTT. Translation: CASSPRLDTQYF.

V usage is TRBV18 and J usage is TRBJ2-5, with D perhaps assigned TRBD1 or TRBD2 (5 bases each). The CDR3 sequence is 12 residues long. Germline V gene data show CDR1 as KGHSH and CDR2 as LQKENI. Trimming cost V 6 bases and J 5 bases, with 10 bases left between them. Written as DNA, the CDR3 is TGTGCCAGCTCTCTGGGGGAGGAGACCCAGTACTTC. This gives the protein CASSLGEETQYF.

The V and J genes are TRBV6-6 and TRBJ1-5; 9 bases are a match to TRBD1. CDR1 and CDR2 (germline): MNHNY, SVGAGI (reference sequence). V trimming: 5 bases; J trimming: 4 bases; junction bases outside the gene matches: 6. The CDR3 consists of 15 residues. CDR3 sequence reads: CASSKGQGYNQPQHF. In DNA, the CDR3 is TGTGCCAGCAGTAAAGGACAGGGGTATAATCAGCCCCAGCATTTT.

This clone came up a few times. The chain joins TRBV5-5 to TRBJ1-2; possible D gene TRBD1, 6 bases. This CDR3 spans 16 amino acids. Germline values: CDR1 SGHKS, CDR2 YYEKEE (reference sequence). V shed 0 bases and J shed 3 bases, with 15 bases lying between them. For the CDR3, the DNA is TGTGCCAGCAGCTTGGGGGGAAGGACAGATGACTATGGCTACACCTTC. Translated: CASSLGGRTDDYGYTF.

The chain links TRBV6-5 to TRBJ1-1, with 10 bases that match TRBD1. The CDR3 runs to 15 residues. V shed 2 bases and J 5 bases; nucleotides not matched to a gene: 5. Germline CDR1 and CDR2: MNHEY and SVGAGI. CDR3 sequence reads: CASSYAGQGRTEAFF. The CDR3 bases are TGTGCCAGCAGTTACGCGGGACAGGGGAGGACTGAAGCTTTCTTT.

This clone came up a few times. The rearrangement joins TRBV5-1 to TRBJ1-1; D not certain. Germline CDR1 SGHRS, CDR2 YFSETQ. V shed 1 base and J shed 2 bases, with 6 bases lying between them. The CDR3 has 13 residues. The CDR3 nucleotides are TGCGCCAGCAGCTTGACGGGCAACACTGAAGCTTTCTTT. Its translation is CASSLTGNTEAFF.

This chain connects TRBV28 to TRBJ1-3; D not certain. CDR1 is MDHEN and CDR2 is SYDVKM in the germline V gene. The CDR3 spans 16 residues. Trimming left V 6 bases short and J 0 bases short, with 15 bases between. DNA of the CDR3: TGTGCCAGCAGCCCTTGGGTGGGGAACTCTGGAAACACCATATATTTT. Protein sequence: CASSPWVGNSGNTIYF.

This clone was detected only a few times. The chain is built from TRBV9 and TRBJ2-1; 13 nucleotides align to TRBD2. The CDR3 length is 15 residues. Per the germline V gene, CDR1 is SGDLS and CDR2 is YYNGEE. Germline trimming cut 3 bases from V and 9 bases from J; bases unmatched to any gene: 6. CDR3 sequence reads: CASSAGLAGEGEQFF. The CDR3 region has the DNA TGTGCCAGCAGCGCCGGACTAGCGGGAGAGGGTGAGCAGTTCTTC. The whole variable domain, remainder taken from reference TRBV9 and TRBJ2-1, is DSGVTQTPKHLITATGQRVTLRCSPRSGDLSVYWYQQSLDQGLQFLIQYYNGEERAKGNILERFSAQQFPDLHSELNLSSLELGDSALYFCASSAGLAGEGEQFFGPGTRLTVL.

This chain connects TRBV7-2 to TRBJ2-2; TRBD2 might be the D (7 bases). Trimming removed 5 bases from V and 1 base from J, with 11 bases in between. CDR1 SGHTA and CDR2 FQGNSA come from the germline V gene. The CDR3 has 15 residues. The CDR3 DNA reads TGTGCCAGCAGCCCAGCGGGACAGAACACCGGGGAGCTGTTTTTT. Protein: CASSPAGQNTGELFF.

This clone was seen a few times. The chain joins TRBV6-5 to TRBJ1-5; 7 bases map to TRBD1. V was pared by 6 bases and J by 6 bases, with 8 bases of the junction left unmatched. Germline V lookup: CDR1 MNHEY, CDR2 SVGAGI. CDR3 length equals 14 residues. In DNA form, the CDR3 reads TGTGCCAGCAGGGAGGGACAGTGGGGTCAGCCCCAGCATTTT. It translates to CASREGQWGQPQHF.

The rearrangement uses TRBV28 and TRBJ1-5, with 12 bases lining up with TRBD1. This CDR3 is 17 amino acids long. Germline V gene lookup returns CDR1 MDHEN and CDR2 SYDVKM. J gave up 7 bases and V 7 bases, and 14 bases lay outside the gene matches. CDR3 in DNA: TGTGCCAGCATTCGCCTCCGGGACAGGGGGCGCGGGCAGCCCCAGCATTTT. Its translation: CASIRLRDRGRGQPQHF.

This clone was found once. V and J are TRBV19 and TRBJ2-1; perhaps TRBD2 as D (6 bases). CDR3 size: 15 residues. V lost 4 bases and J lost 8, with 18 bases in between. Germline CDR1 LNHDA, CDR2 SQIVND (reference sequence). CDR3 nucleotide sequence: TGTGCCAGTAGTACCCGACTAGGCCCGGGGTATGAGCAGTTCTTC. Protein: CASSTRLGPGYEQFF.

The chain employs TRBV15 and TRBJ2-3; TRBD2 might be the D (6 bases). Between the trimmed V and J ends, which lost 4 bases and 3 bases, there was a span of 14 bases. The CDR3 runs 15 residues. The germline V gene has CDR1 LNHNV and CDR2 YYDKDF (reference sequence). In DNA form, the CDR3 reads TGTGCCACCAGCACTAGGTGGGGGGATACAGATACGCAGTATTTT. Encoded protein: CATSTRWGDTDTQYF.

The gene calls are TRBV5-8 and TRBJ1-1, with unresolved D. The CDR3 extends over 12 amino acids. Germline V gives CDR1 SGHTS, CDR2 YDEGEE. V gave up 4 bases and J gave up 5 bases, with 9 bases separating them. CDR3 bases: TGTGCCAGCAGCCCTTTGGGGACTGAAGCTTTCTTT. Its translation: CASSPLGTEAFF.

This clone was observed once. The rearrangement links TRBV18 to TRBJ1-5; 10 bases match TRBD1. Germline V gene sequence: CDR1 KGHSH, CDR2 LQKENI. The CDR3 has 16 amino acids. Trimming cost V 5 bases and J 5 bases; bases outside gene matches: 9. CDR3 nucleotide sequence: TGTGCCAGCTCAGCGGGACAGGGGTCAATGGATCAGCCCCAGCATTTT. Residues: CASSAGQGSMDQPQHF.

In DNA, the CDR3 is TGTGCCAGCAGTTTCTTAAGCGGAGGGCAGTTGAGCTCCTACGAGCAGTACTTC. Translating gives CASSFLSGGQLSSYEQYF. V is TRBV28 and J is TRBJ2-7; possible D gene TRBD2, 6 bases. V was clipped by 3 bases and J by 0 bases, with 21 bases between them. CDR1 is MDHEN and CDR2 is SYDVKM in the germline V gene. The CDR3 covers 18 residues.

The genes are TRBV7-9 and TRBJ2-7; D is ambiguous. V gave up 4 bases and J gave up 4 bases, with 11 bases separating them. Germline loops: CDR1 SEHNR, CDR2 FQNEAQ (reference sequence). This CDR3 spans 13 amino acids. The CDR3 reads CASSSHPLYEQYF. The CDR3 nucleotides are TGTGCCAGCAGCTCCCATCCGCTGTACGAGCAGTACTTC.

V gene TRBV11-2 combines with J gene TRBJ1-1; D may be TRBD1 (6 bases). V was clipped by 1 base and J by 7 bases, with 16 bases between them. The CDR3 covers 15 residues. Germline CDR1 SGHAT, CDR2 FQNNGV. CDR3 DNA sequence: TGTGCCAGCAGCTTAGCGGGCATCTCCAGGGGTGAAGCTTTCTTT. Residues: CASSLAGISRGEAFF.

In DNA, the CDR3 is TGCGCCAGCACCCTGGCGGCCGACCTAACTGAAGCTTTCTTT. Protein sequence: CASTLAADLTEAFF. The V and J genes are TRBV4-1 and TRBJ1-1; D call uncertain. The V gene lost 7 bases and the J gene lost 5 bases, with 17 bases spanning the gap. There are 14 residues in the CDR3. CDR1 is MGHRA, CDR2 YSYEKL, per germline.

The J gene is TRBJ2-7, the V gene TRBV5-8; a possible D gene is TRBD2 (5 bases). CDR1 is SGHTS and CDR2 is YDEGEE in the germline V gene. The V gene lost 4 bases and the J gene lost 1 base, with 15 bases spanning the gap. The CDR3 loop spans 15 amino acids. Here the CDR3 DNA reads TGTGCCAGCAGCCCCCGACGGGAAAGATCCTACGAGCAGTACTTC. This encodes CASSPRRERSYEQYF.

The V and J genes are TRBV7-9 and TRBJ2-7; tentatively, D is TRBD2 (6 bases). Trimming took 1 base from V and 3 from J, leaving 7 bases between them. Germline CDR1 and CDR2: SEHNR and FQNEAQ (reference sequence). There are 13 residues in the CDR3. Here the CDR3 reads CASSLEGGYEQYF. CDR3 sequence (DNA): TGTGCCAGCAGCTTAGAGGGAGGCTACGAGCAGTACTTC. Supplemented by reference TRBV7-9 and TRBJ2-7, the full variable domain reads DTGVSQNPRHKITKRGQNVTFRCDPISEHNRLYWYRQTLGQGPEFLTYFQNEAQLEKSRLLSDRFSAERPKGSFSTLEIQRTEQGDSAMYLCASSLEGGYEQYFGPGTRLTVT.

The J gene is TRBJ2-5, the V gene TRBV5-4; 8 nucleotides match TRBD2. CDR1 and CDR2 (germline): SGHNT, YYREEE (reference sequence). J was trimmed by 7 bases and V by 9 bases; bases with no gene match: 17. The length of the CDR3 is 15 residues. DNA of the CDR3: TGTGCCACGATGGCGGCCGGGACTAGACGTGGGACCCAGTACTTC. As protein: CATMAAGTRRGTQYF.

This chain's CDR3 is CASSTSSGNYGYTF. DNA for the CDR3: TGTGCCAGCAGCACCTCATCTGGTAACTATGGCTACACCTTC. The rearrangement joins TRBV13 to TRBJ1-2, with D unclear. V shed 5 bases and J shed 1 base, with 11 bases lying between them. This CDR3 region has 14 residues. Germline-derived CDR1 and CDR2 are PRHDT and FYEKMQ (reference sequence).